The 4 T cell receptor beta chains listed next were all sequenced from one sample in a study of shared clonotypes between healthy human individuals. CD45RO-negative CD8 cells positively selected for CCR7 made up the naive population, which excluded terminally differentiated effector memory CD45RA+ cells. The assay was immunoSEQ multiplex PCR, and TCRdb's table has in-frame clones only and misses some. The sample has around 2,100,000 clones, about 94% seen once. The sequencing input was naive CD8+ T cells sorted from blood. Source of these receptors: a man younger than 35 in good health.

The CDR3 nucleotides are TGTGCCAGCAGCTCAGTAGTGGCAGGGGGAGAGTATGGCTACACCTTC. It translates to CASSSVVAGGEYGYTF. The V gene is TRBV5-8, the J gene TRBJ1-2; the match to TRBD1 covers 7 bases. J lost 5 bases, V lost 3 bases, and 13 bases had no gene match. The CDR3 has 16 amino acids. The V gene's germline CDR1 is SGHTS and CDR2 YDEGEE.

The V call is TRBV5-4, the J call TRBJ2-7; perhaps TRBD1 as D (6 bases). Germline V gives CDR1 SGHNT, CDR2 YYREEE (reference sequence). The CDR3 covers 15 residues. V was clipped by 4 bases and J by 3 bases, with 17 bases between them. CDR3 nucleotides: TGTGCCAGCAGCACGGCGGACAGCGGATACTACGAGCAGTACTTC. This gives the protein CASSTADSGYYEQYF.

The J gene is TRBJ2-2, the V gene TRBV6-1, with TRBD1 identical over 12 bases. Germline V gene data show CDR1 as MNHNS and CDR2 as SASEGT. The ends lost 4 bases at V and 3 bases at J; junction bases unmatched: 9. This CDR3 spans 18 amino acids. CDR3 sequence reads: CASSGPGQGALYTGELFF. The CDR3 DNA reads as TGTGCCAGCAGTGGACCGGGACAGGGGGCTCTCTACACCGGGGAGCTGTTTTTT.

The chain carries TRBV19 and TRBJ1-5; 9 nucleotides line up with TRBD1. Germline assignment: CDR1 LNHDA and CDR2 SQIVND (reference sequence). Trimming at V came to 4 bases and at J to 2 bases, leaving 3 bases not matched to a gene. The CDR3 covers 15 residues. CDR3 protein: CASSTTGGGNQPQHF. As DNA, the CDR3 is TGTGCCAGTAGTACGACAGGGGGAGGCAATCAGCCCCAGCATTTT.